This paragraph covers one TCR beta chain sequence. Its antigen is currently unknown. TCRdb called the multiplex PCR reads again in MiXCR, with one record for every CDR3 protein. The table has fewer than 150,000 distinct CDR3 sequences, 21% seen once. This record belongs to a study of breast tumors, draining lymph nodes, adjacent tissues. Study results and caveats: Compared with lymph nodes, tumors were less diverse; compared with nontumor tissue, more. Data only fit, rather than demonstrated, lymph node origin of most tumor T cells. Luminal-like breast cancer showed significantly higher tumor–nontumor repertoire similarity than basal-like.

Breast cancer patients provided tissue from their axillary draining lymph nodes. This TCR was recovered from a female donor with breast cancer. Some clones in this sample may be carry-over from other donors' samples. Sequenced material: axillary lymph node tissue.

CDR3 amino acids: CASSPDRVLNYGYTF. Here the CDR3 DNA reads TGTGCCAGCAGCCCAGACAGGGTGCTTAACTATGGCTACACCTTC. The chain couples TRBV5-4 to TRBJ1-2; 7 bases map to TRBD1. Germline trimming cut 4 bases from V and 1 base from J; bases unmatched to any gene: 7. There are 15 residues in the CDR3. CDR1 is SGHNT, CDR2 YYREEE, per germline (reference sequence). Full variable domain (outside the CDR3, taken from reference TRBV5-4 and TRBJ1-2): ETGVTQSPTHLIKTRGQQVTLRCSSQSGHNTVSWYQQALGQGPQFIFQYYREEENGRGNFPPRFSGLQFPNYSSELNVNALELDDSALYLCASSPDRVLNYGYTFGSGTRLTVV.